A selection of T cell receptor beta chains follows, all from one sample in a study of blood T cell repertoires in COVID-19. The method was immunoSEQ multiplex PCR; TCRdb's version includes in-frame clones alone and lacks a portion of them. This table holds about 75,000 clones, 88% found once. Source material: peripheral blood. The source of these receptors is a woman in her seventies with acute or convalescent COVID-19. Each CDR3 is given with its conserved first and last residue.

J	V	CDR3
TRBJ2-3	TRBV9	CASSIRQSTDTQYF
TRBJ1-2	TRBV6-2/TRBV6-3	CASSFSQGISGYTF
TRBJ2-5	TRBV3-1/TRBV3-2	CASSQSDWETQYF
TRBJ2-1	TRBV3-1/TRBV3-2	CAVSGTSGPNEQFF
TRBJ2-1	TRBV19	CASSMSARNPGSGQFF
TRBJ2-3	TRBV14	CASSQGWQAGGPEDTQYF
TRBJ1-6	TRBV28	CASSLSPAGEYNSPLHF
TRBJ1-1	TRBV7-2	CASSLAGQRWFPEAFF
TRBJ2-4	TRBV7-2	CASSLGALNIQYF
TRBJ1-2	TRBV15	CATSRGGSTDGYTF
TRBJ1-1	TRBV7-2	CASSLLGQGATEAFF
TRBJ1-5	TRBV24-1	CATSASDQPQHF
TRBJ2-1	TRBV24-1	CATSDYDGSPYNEQFF
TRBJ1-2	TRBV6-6	CASSRSGAARSSYGYTF
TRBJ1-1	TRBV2	CASSYKNTEAFF
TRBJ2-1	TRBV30	CAWSGPRSGGRNEQFF
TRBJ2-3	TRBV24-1	CATSDSGKGAPDTQYF
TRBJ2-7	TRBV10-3	CAISDPASGEYGEQYF
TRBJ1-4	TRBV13	CASSDRTGGEKLFF
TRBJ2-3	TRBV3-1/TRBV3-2	CASSHLGLAGGTDTQYF
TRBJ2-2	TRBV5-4	CASSPDTTWGYGELFF
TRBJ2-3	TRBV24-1	CATSDPNRHISTDTQYF
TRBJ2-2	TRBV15	CATSRDKQGGTGELFF
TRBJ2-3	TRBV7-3	CASSPLLDRVGGDTQYF
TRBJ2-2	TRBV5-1	CASSAWTGGTGELFF
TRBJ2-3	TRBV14	CASSQDRGRQMYF
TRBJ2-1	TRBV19	CASSLLGGADNEQFF
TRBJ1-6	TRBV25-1	CASSGRSSYNSPLHF
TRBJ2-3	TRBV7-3	CASSPYSTDTQYF
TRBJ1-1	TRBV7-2	CASSPRDRATEAFF
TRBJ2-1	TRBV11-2	CASSLVWTSASGGEQFF
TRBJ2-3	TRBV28	CASSPSGGGDTQYF
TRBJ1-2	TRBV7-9	CASSAGTGGFYGYTF
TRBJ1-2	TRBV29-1	CSSGTGKDGYTF
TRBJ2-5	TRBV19	CASSDSQLAPQETQYF
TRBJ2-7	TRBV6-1	CASSEGRDVYEQYF
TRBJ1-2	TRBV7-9	CASSLGGHRGYTF
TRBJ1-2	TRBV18	CASSPGTDLYGYTF
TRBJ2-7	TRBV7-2	CASSFGTGVNEQYF
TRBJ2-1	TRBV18	CASSPGLTSYNEQFF
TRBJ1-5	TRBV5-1	CASSLGTGLGQPQHF
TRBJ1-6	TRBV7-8	CASSLLNRGASSPLHF
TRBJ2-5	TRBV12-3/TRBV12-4	CASSLSETQYF
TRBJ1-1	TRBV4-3	CASSQDPRDRTEAFF
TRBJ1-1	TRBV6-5	CASIDSVTEAFF
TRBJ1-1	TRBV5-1	CASSLLPQNTEAFF
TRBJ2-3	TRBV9	CASSFRVTDTQYF
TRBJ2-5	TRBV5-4	CASSLGAGPWETQYF
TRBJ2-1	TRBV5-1	CASSLRTGGGNEQFF